The clone carrying this T cell receptor beta chain was seen ten or more times. Its specificity is unknown. Trimming cost V 6 bases and J 2 bases; bases outside gene matches: 10. CDR3 length: 16 amino acids. CDR1 and CDR2 from the germline V gene are LNHDA and SQIVND (reference sequence). These data are taken from a study of regulatory T cells in long-lasting Graves disease. Notes on the study in general: A limited number of samples was an acknowledged limitation.

The time point here: newly diagnosed GD, antithyroid drugs for less than 3 months. PBMCs provided the RNA from which the TCR library was made. With iRepertoire HTBI primers and Arm-PCR of CDR3 regions, TCR beta libraries were built. TCRdb reprocessed the multiplex PCR reads with MiXCR, giving one entry per CDR3 protein. The table has around 500,000 distinct CDR3 sequences, approximately 12% seen once. The sample was also reused in another study, on T cells in Graves' hyperthyroidism and ophthalmopathy.

This sequence originates from a woman in her twenties or thirties with Graves disease. Sequences were derived from peripheral blood mononuclear cells (PBMCs), sampled at new diagnosis, from a patient treated with antithyroid drugs. The rearrangement links TRBV19 to TRBJ1-5; 7 nucleotides line up with TRBD1. The CDR3 nucleotides read TGTGCCAGTAGCGGTCACACAGGGGAAGGCAATCAGCCCCAGCATTTT. Translation gives CASSGHTGEGNQPQHF.